This T cell receptor beta chain was captured by sequencing in a study of prognosis after radiotherapy for stage I lung cancer. About the study: Tumors proved to be squamous cell carcinoma in roughly 7 patients and represented adenocarcinoma in twelve.

At both of two time points, about 6 milliliters of peripheral blood were drawn. Genomic DNA was subjected to two-round multiplex PCR for amplification of TCR beta CDR3. Used in first-round PCR were primers specific to each TRBV and TRBJ gene. TCRdb redid the calling of the multiplex PCR reads with MiXCR, one entry per CDR3 protein. In the table there are 15,000 to 20,000 distinct CDR3 sequences, approximately 50% of which are singletons. For this clonotype: The junction and the germline gene differ at one end; a read error may be behind it.

Germline V CDR1 and CDR2: MNHNS, SASEGT. The CDR3 runs to 16 residues. This TCR was sampled from a donor older than 45 with non-small cell lung cancer. The sequencing here drew on PBMCs, taken before or after stereotactic body radiation therapy (not recorded which). V gene TRBV6-1 combines with J gene TRBJ1-2; TRBD1 might be the D (6 bases). The CDR3 sequence is CAGSYLFRGQPRGYTF. The CDR3 bases are TGTGCCGGCAGCTACTTGTTTAGGGGACAACCACGGGGCTACACCTTC.